The rows below give T cell receptor beta chains drawn from one sample of a study of blood T cell repertoires in COVID-19. The assay was immunoSEQ multiplex PCR, and TCRdb's table has in-frame clones only and misses some. Of about 100,000 clones in the sample, 80% to 95% were seen once. The sample taken for sequencing was peripheral blood. These receptors were obtained from a man aged 50 to 59 with active COVID-19. CDR3s include the opening cysteine and the closing phenylalanine or tryptophan. The D gene is left open where the match is weak. Expanded clones get a size class; other rows say once, few or many, or leave the size out.

-	-	TRBV7-6	TRBJ2-2	CASSLEAAARSTGELFF	TGTGCCAGCAGCTTAGAGGCAGCCGCTCGGAGCACCGGGGAGCTGTTTTTT
-	-	TRBV5-1	TRBJ2-3	CASTPTGTTDTQYF	TGCGCCAGCACCCCGACAGGGACTACAGATACGCAGTATTTT
TRBD2	-	TRBV11-2	TRBJ2-3	CASSHSGGSTDTQYF	TGTGCCAGCAGCCATAGCGGGGGAAGCACAGATACGCAGTATTTT
TRBD1	once	TRBV3-1/TRBV3-2	TRBJ1-2	CASSRSEAGGDYGYTF	TGTGCCAGCAGCCGCTCAGAGGCAGGGGGCGACTATGGCTACACCTTC
TRBD2	-	TRBV10-3	TRBJ2-1	CAISESAGYNEQFF	TGTGCCATCAGTGAGTCAGCGGGATACAATGAGCAGTTCTTC
-	-	TRBV6-5	TRBJ1-3	CASLGGYSGNTIYF	TGTGCCAGCTTAGGAGGTTACTCTGGAAACACCATATATTTT
TRBD2	-	TRBV12-3/TRBV12-4	TRBJ2-1	CACLMREGYEQFF	TGTGCCTGCCTTATGAGGGAGGGCTATGAGCAGTTCTTC
-	-	TRBV28	TRBJ2-5	CASTRGGGFETQYF	TGTGCCAGCACACGAGGGGGGGGCTTTGAGACCCAGTACTTC
-	-	TRBV6-5	TRBJ2-1	CASSPLTSSYNEQFF	TGTGCCAGCAGTCCGTTGACTAGCTCCTACAATGAGCAGTTCTTC
-	once	TRBV5-5	TRBJ2-2	CASTRGGQGNTGELFF	TGTGCCAGCACCCGGGGGGGACAGGGTAACACCGGGGAGCTGTTTTTT
TRBD2	once	TRBV2	TRBJ2-1	CASIARLALSSYNEQFF	TGTGCCAGCATAGCTCGACTAGCGCTCTCCTCCTACAATGAGCAGTTCTTC
TRBD1	-	TRBV10-3	TRBJ1-4	CAISEAGGAANEKLFF	TGTGCCATCAGCGAGGCAGGGGGCGCGGCTAATGAAAAACTGTTTTTT
-	-	TRBV5-1	TRBJ1-6	CASSLGTARVSPLHF	TGCGCCAGCAGCCTAGGGACTGCCCGGGTTTCACCCCTCCACTTT
TRBD1	-	TRBV10-3	TRBJ1-2	CAISGTGDGGYTF	TGTGCCATCAGTGGGACAGGGGACGGGGGCTACACCTTC
-	-	TRBV11-2	TRBJ2-1	CASSLDREGNEQFF	TGTGCCAGCAGCTTGGACAGGGAGGGCAATGAGCAGTTCTTC
TRBD1	few	TRBV27	TRBJ1-5	CASSSHTGGSGNQPQHF	TGTGCCAGCAGTTCTCATACAGGGGGCAGTGGCAATCAGCCCCAGCATTTT
TRBD2	-	TRBV19	TRBJ2-3	CASSILSGSTRDTQYF	TGTGCCAGTAGTATATTAAGCGGGAGTACGAGAGATACGCAGTATTTT
TRBD2	-	TRBV9	TRBJ2-5	CASSGEASGAGKTQYF	TGTGCCAGCAGTGGCGAGGCTAGCGGGGCCGGGAAGACCCAGTACTTC
TRBD1	-	TRBV7-2	TRBJ1-1	CASSLATTGVRTEAFF	TGTGCCAGCAGCTTAGCGACGACAGGGGTTCGGACTGAAGCTTTCTTT
-	-	TRBV7-9	TRBJ2-3	CASSFLADTQYF	TGTGCCAGCAGCTTCCTCGCAGATACGCAGTATTTT
-	-	TRBV7-9	TRBJ2-3	CASSLEGSTDTQYF	TGTGCCAGCAGCTTAGAGGGGAGCACAGATACGCAGTATTTT
TRBD1	few	TRBV4-1	TRBJ1-2	CASSQVGVQGGGYTF	TGCGCCAGCAGCCAAGTCGGCGTGCAGGGGGGCGGCTACACCTTC
-	-	TRBV18	TRBJ1-5	CASSPPGGGNQPQHF	TGTGCCAGCTCACCACCGGGGGGAGGCAATCAGCCCCAGCATTTT
TRBD1	-	TRBV27	TRBJ2-1	CASSETGSSYNEQFF	TGTGCCAGCAGTGAGACAGGGAGCTCCTACAATGAGCAGTTCTTC
-	-	TRBV24-1	TRBJ2-5	CATSDNRVNLMETQYF	TGTGCCACCAGTGATAACAGGGTTAATTTAATGGAGACCCAGTACTTC
-	-	TRBV30	TRBJ1-6	CAWSADRFSLHF	TGTGCCTGGAGTGCGGACAGATTCTCCCTCCACTTT
TRBD1	-	TRBV10-3	TRBJ2-3	CAISDRGQDTQYF	TGTGCCATCAGTGACAGGGGGCAAGATACGCAGTATTTT